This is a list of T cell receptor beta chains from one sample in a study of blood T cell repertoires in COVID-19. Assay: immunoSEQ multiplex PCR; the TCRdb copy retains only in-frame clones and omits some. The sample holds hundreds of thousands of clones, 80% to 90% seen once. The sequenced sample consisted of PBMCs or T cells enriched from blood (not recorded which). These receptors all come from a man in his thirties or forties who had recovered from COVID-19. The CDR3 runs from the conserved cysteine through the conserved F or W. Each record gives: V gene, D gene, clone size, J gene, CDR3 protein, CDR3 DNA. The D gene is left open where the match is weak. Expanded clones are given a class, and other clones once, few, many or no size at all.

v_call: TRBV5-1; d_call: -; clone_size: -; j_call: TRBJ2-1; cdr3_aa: CASSLGLGPIDEQFF; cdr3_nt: TGCGCCAGCAGCTTGGGACTAGGGCCCATAGATGAGCAGTTCTTC
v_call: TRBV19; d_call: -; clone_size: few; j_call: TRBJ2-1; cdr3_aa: CASSPRAGSFNNEQFF; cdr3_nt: TGTGCCAGTAGCCCTAGGGCGGGTTCCTTCAACAATGAGCAGTTCTTC
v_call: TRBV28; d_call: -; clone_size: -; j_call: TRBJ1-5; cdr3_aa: CASITAPSNQPQHF; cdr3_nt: TGTGCCAGCATTACCGCGCCGAGCAATCAGCCCCAGCATTTT
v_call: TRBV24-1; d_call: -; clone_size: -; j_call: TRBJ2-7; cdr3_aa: CATSEGATYEQYF; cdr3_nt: TGTGCCACCAGTGAGGGGGCCACCTACGAGCAGTACTTC
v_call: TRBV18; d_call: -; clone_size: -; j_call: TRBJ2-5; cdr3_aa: CASSPPVREYQETQYF; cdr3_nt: TGTGCCAGCTCACCACCGGTTAGGGAGTACCAAGAGACCCAGTACTTC
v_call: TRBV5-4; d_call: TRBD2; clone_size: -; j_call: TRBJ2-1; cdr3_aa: CASSLVPSGDNEQFF; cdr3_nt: TGTGCCAGCAGCTTGGTCCCTAGCGGGGACAATGAGCAGTTCTTC
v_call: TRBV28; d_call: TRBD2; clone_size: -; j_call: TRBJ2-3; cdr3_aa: CASREAGEGTDTQYF; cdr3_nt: TGTGCCAGCAGAGAAGCGGGAGAGGGCACAGATACGCAGTATTTT
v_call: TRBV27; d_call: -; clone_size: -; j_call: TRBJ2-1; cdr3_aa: CASRFTGVNEQFF; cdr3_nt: TGTGCCAGCAGATTCACGGGAGTCAATGAGCAGTTCTTC
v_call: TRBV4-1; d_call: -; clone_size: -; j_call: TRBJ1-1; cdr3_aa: CASSQWFQGPLNTEAFF; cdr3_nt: TGCGCCAGCAGCCAATGGTTTCAGGGCCCTTTGAACACTGAAGCTTTCTTT
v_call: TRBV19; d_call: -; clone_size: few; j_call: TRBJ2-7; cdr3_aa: CASSRDGFAGEQYF; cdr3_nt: TGTGCCAGTAGCAGAGACGGTTTTGCAGGAGAGCAGTACTTC
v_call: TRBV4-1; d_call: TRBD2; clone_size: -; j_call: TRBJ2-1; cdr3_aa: CASSPTPLAGGHYNEQFF; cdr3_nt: TGCGCCAGCAGCCCAACCCCTTTGGCGGGAGGCCACTACAATGAGCAGTTCTTC
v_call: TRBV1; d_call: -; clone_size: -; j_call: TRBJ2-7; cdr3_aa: CTSSAQMTGNKQYF; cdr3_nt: TGCACCAGCAGCGCGCAAATGACAGGGAACAAGCAGTACTTC
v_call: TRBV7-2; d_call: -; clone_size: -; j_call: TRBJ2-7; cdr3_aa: CASSLWSGVGSYEQYF; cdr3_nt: TGTGCCAGCAGCTTATGGTCCGGGGTGGGTTCCTACGAGCAGTACTTC
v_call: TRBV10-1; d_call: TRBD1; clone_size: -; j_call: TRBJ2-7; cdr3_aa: CASSTGARGEQYF; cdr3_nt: TGCGCCAGCAGCACAGGGGCGCGAGGGGAGCAGTACTTC
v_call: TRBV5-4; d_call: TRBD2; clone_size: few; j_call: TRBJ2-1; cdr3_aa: CASTRPTSGSYNEQFF; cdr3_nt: TGTGCCAGCACTCGACCCACTAGCGGTTCCTACAATGAGCAGTTCTTC
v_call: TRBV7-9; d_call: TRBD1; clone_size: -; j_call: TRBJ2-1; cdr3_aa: CASSLDRGIYNEQFF; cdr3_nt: TGTGCCAGCAGCCTCGACAGGGGAATATACAATGAGCAGTTCTTC
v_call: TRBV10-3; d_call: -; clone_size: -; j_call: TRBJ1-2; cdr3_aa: CAIRSPGVYGYTF; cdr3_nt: TGTGCCATCAGGTCCCCCGGGGTCTATGGCTACACCTTC
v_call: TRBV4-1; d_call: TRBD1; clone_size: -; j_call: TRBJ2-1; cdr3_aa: CASSRGTGAAYNEQFF; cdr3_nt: TGCGCCAGCAGCCGGGGGACAGGGGCAGCCTACAATGAGCAGTTCTTC
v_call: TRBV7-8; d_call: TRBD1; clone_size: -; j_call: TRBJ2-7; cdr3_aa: CASKHLGQGFYEQYF; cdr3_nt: TGTGCCAGCAAGCATTTAGGACAGGGTTTCTACGAGCAGTACTTC
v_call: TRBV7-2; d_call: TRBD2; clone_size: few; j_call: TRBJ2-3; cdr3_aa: CASSLIAGAPDTQYF; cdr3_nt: TGTGCCAGCAGCTTAATAGCGGGAGCGCCAGATACGCAGTATTTT
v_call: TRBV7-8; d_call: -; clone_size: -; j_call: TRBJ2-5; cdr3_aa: CASSPIQAEPETQYF; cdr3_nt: TGTGCCAGCAGCCCAATACAAGCGGAACCAGAGACCCAGTACTTC
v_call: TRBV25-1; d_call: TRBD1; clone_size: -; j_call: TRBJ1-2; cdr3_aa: CASSALQGQGGYTF; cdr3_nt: TGTGCCAGCAGTGCATTACAGGGGCAAGGCGGCTACACCTTC
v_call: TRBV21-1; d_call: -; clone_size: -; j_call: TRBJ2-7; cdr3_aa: CASSKSGGQGSYEQYF; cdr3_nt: TGTGCCAGCAGCAAAAGTGGGGGACAGGGGTCCTACGAGCAGTACTTC
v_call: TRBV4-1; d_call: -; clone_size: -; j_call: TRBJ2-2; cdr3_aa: CASSLTSSTGELFF; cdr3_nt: TGCGCCAGCAGCCTAACTAGTAGCACCGGGGAGCTGTTTTTT
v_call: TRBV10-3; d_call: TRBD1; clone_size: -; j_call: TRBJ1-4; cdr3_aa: CAISRGGTDNEKLFF; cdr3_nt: TGTGCCATCAGCCGAGGAGGGACAGATAATGAAAAACTGTTTTTT
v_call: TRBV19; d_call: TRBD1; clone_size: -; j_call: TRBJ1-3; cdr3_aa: CASSKGQVAGNTIYF; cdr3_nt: TGTGCCAGTAGTAAAGGACAGGTTGCAGGAAACACCATATATTTT
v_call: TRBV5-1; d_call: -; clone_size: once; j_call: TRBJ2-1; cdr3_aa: CASSGTENEQFF; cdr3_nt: TGCGCCAGCAGCGGAACAGAAAATGAGCAGTTCTTC
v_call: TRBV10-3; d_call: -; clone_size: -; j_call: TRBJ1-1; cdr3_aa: CAIRKSVGGPEAFF; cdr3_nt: TGTGCCATCAGAAAATCGGTAGGAGGACCTGAAGCTTTCTTT
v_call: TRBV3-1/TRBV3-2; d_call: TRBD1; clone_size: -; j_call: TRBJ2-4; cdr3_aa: CASSRRTGVDIQYF; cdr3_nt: TGTGCCAGCAGCCGTCGGACAGGGGTAGACATTCAGTACTTC
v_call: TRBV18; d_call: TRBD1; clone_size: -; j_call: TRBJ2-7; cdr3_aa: CASSPTMSGQGNYPTGYF; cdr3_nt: TGTGCCAGCTCACCAACGATGTCCGGACAGGGGAATTACCCCACGGGGTACTTC
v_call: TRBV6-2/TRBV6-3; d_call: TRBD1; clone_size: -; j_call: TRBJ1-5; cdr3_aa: CASSAGTGSYSNQPQHF; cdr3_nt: TGTGCCAGCAGCGCCGGGACAGGGTCCTATAGCAATCAGCCCCAGCATTTT
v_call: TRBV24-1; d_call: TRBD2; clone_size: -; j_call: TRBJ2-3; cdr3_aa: CATSAGGTGWTQYF; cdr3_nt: TGTGCCACCAGTGCGGGGGGAACTGGTTGGACGCAGTATTTT
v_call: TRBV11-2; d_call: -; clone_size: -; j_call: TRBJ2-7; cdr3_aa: CASSFHRVYEQYF; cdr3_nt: TGTGCCAGCAGCTTCCACAGGGTTTACGAGCAGTACTTC
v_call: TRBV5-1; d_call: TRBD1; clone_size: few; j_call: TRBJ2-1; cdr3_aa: CASSWWTGSTYNEQFF; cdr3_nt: TGCGCCAGCAGCTGGTGGACAGGGTCGACCTACAATGAGCAGTTCTTC
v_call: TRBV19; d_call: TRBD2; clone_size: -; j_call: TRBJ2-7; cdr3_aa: CASSEGTSGYEQYF; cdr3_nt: TGTGCCAGTAGTGAGGGGACTAGCGGCTACGAGCAGTACTTC
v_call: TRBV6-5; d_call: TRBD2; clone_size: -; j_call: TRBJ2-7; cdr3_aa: CASSTSGRFAYEQYF; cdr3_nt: TGTGCCAGCTCGACTAGCGGGAGGTTCGCCTACGAGCAGTACTTC
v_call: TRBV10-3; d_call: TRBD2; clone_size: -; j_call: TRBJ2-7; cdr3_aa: CAISILAGRREQYF; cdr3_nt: TGTGCCATCAGTATCCTAGCGGGACGTAGGGAGCAGTACTTC
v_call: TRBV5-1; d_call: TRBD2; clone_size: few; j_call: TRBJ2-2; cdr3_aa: CASRQRETGELFF; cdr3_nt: TGCGCCAGCAGGCAGCGGGAGACCGGGGAGCTGTTTTTT
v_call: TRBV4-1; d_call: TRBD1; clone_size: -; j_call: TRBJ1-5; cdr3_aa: CASSFRQGGPQPQHF; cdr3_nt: TGCGCCAGCAGCTTTCGACAGGGAGGACCTCAGCCCCAGCATTTT
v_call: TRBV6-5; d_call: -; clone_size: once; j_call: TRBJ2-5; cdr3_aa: CASSLDGETQYF; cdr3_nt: TGTGCCAGCAGTCTAGATGGGGAGACCCAGTACTTC
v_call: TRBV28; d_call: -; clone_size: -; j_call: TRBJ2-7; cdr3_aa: CASRRQQQYF; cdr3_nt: TGTGCCAGTCGGAGGCAGCAGCAGTACTTC
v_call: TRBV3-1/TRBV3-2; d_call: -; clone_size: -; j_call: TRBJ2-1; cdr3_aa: CASSLEGYNEQFF; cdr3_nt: TGTGCCAGCAGCCTGGAGGGGTACAATGAGCAGTTCTTC
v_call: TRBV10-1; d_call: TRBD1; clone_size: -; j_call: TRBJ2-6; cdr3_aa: CARRDSFPGANVLTF; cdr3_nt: TGCGCCAGACGGGACAGCTTCCCTGGGGCCAACGTCCTGACTTTC
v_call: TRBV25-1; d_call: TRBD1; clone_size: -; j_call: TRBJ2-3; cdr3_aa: CASSRQGAGGAQYF; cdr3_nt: TGTGCCAGCAGCAGACAGGGGGCGGGTGGTGCGCAGTATTTT
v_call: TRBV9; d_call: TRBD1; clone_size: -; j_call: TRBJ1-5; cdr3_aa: CASGSGQGHQPQHF; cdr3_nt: TGTGCCAGCGGGTCCGGACAGGGCCATCAGCCCCAGCATTTT
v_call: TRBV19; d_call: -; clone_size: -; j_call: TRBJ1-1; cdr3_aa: CASSMRVDTEAFF; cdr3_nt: TGTGCCAGTAGTATGCGGGTGGACACTGAAGCTTTCTTT
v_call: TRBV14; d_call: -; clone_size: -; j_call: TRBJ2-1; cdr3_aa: CASSQDLGARRNEQFF; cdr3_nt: TGTGCCAGCAGCCAAGATTTAGGGGCCCGGCGGAATGAGCAGTTCTTC
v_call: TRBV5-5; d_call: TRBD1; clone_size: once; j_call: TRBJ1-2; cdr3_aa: CASSYFTGEGYTF; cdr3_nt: TGTGCCAGCAGCTATTTTACAGGGGAAGGCTACACCTTC
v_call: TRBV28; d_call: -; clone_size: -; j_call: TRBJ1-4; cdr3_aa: CASRPDSFNEKLFF; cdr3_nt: TGTGCCAGCAGACCAGACAGCTTTAATGAAAAACTGTTTTTT
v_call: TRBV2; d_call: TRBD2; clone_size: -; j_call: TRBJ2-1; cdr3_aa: CASSDGNGLAGYNEQFF; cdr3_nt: TGTGCCAGCAGTGATGGGAATGGACTAGCGGGGTACAATGAGCAGTTCTTC
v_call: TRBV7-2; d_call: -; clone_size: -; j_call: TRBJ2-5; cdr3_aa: CASSLGAGETQYF; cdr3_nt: TGTGCCAGCAGCTTAGGGGCAGGGGAGACCCAGTACTTC
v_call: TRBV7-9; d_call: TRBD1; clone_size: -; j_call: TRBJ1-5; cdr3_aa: CASSSQGPDQPQHF; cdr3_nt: TGTGCCAGCAGCTCACAGGGGCCCGATCAGCCCCAGCATTTT
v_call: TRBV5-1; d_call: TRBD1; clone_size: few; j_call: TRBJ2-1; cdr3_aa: CASSGKQGPGPGHNEQFF; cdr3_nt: TGCGCCAGCAGCGGTAAACAGGGGCCGGGCCCAGGGCACAATGAGCAGTTCTTC